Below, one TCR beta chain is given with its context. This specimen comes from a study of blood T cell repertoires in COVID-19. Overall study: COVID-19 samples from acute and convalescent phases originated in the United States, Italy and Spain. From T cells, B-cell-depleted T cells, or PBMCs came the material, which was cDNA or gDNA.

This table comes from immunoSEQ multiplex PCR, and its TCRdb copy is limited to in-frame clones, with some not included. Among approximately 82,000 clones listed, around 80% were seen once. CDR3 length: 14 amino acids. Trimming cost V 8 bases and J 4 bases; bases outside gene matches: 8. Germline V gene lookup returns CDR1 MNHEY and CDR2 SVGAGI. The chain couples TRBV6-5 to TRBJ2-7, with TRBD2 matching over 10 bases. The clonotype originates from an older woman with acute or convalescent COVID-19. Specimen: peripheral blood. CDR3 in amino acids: CASASSGGLYEQYF. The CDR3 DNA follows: TGTGCCAGCGCTTCTAGCGGGGGATTGTACGAGCAGTACTTC.